Listed below are T cell receptor beta chains from one sample, sequenced in a study of blood T cell repertoires in COVID-19. Produced via immunoSEQ multiplex PCR; TCRdb's table is partial and in-frame only. The sample includes a few hundred thousand clones, 85% to 90% of them seen just once. Sequenced material: PBMCs or T cells enriched from blood (not recorded which). These receptors came from a man younger than 40 who had recovered from COVID-19. Each CDR3 is given with its conserved first and last residue. D genes are given only for firm matches. Expanded clones are given a class, and other clones once, few, many or no size at all.

V: TRBV5-1; J: TRBJ2-7; size: NA; D: TRBD1; DNA: TGCGCCAGCAGCTTGGTCCAGGGGGCTTACGAGCAGTACTTC; CDR3: CASSLVQGAYEQYF
V: TRBV30; J: TRBJ2-1; size: NA; D: TRBD1; DNA: TGTGCCTGGAGTGCGGGACAGTTACTTTTATACAATGAGCAGTTCTTC; CDR3: CAWSAGQLLLYNEQFF
V: TRBV30; J: TRBJ1-5; size: NA; D: NA; DNA: TGTGCCTGGAGGCCAGGCTATAGCAATCAGCCCCAGCATTTT; CDR3: CAWRPGYSNQPQHF
V: TRBV10-3; J: TRBJ1-2; size: NA; D: TRBD1; DNA: TGTGCCACCGCGGACAGGGCTAACTATGGCTACACCTTC; CDR3: CATADRANYGYTF
V: TRBV9; J: TRBJ2-3; size: once; D: TRBD2; DNA: TGTGCCAGCACGTTGGGCGGGAGTACGACAGATACGCAGTATTTT; CDR3: CASTLGGSTTDTQYF
V: TRBV15; J: TRBJ1-5; size: NA; D: NA; DNA: TGTGCCACCAGTATTGGGGGGGGCGATTTTCAGCCCCAGCATTTT; CDR3: CATSIGGGDFQPQHF
V: TRBV19; J: TRBJ1-1; size: NA; D: TRBD1; DNA: TGTGCCAGTAGTATTTGGGACAGGACGAAGAACACTGAAGCTTTCTTT; CDR3: CASSIWDRTKNTEAFF
V: TRBV5-6; J: TRBJ2-3; size: NA; D: TRBD2; DNA: TGTGCCAGCAGCTTTCTTACTAGCGGGGGGATAGATACGCAGTATTTT; CDR3: CASSFLTSGGIDTQYF
V: TRBV27; J: TRBJ1-2; size: NA; D: NA; DNA: TGTGCCAGCAGTTTCGGCCAGGGGATCGTATATGGCTACACCTTC; CDR3: CASSFGQGIVYGYTF
V: TRBV9; J: TRBJ2-1; size: NA; D: TRBD2; DNA: TGTGCCAGCAGCGTAGTAGCGGGAGACGGAAGGGATGAGCAGTTCTTC; CDR3: CASSVVAGDGRDEQFF
V: TRBV7-8; J: TRBJ2-7; size: NA; D: NA; DNA: TGTGCCAGCAGCTTAGCGGACATGAGCTCCTACGAGCAGTACTTC; CDR3: CASSLADMSSYEQYF
V: TRBV10-1; J: TRBJ2-3; size: NA; D: TRBD2; DNA: TGCGCCAGCAGTGAGGGGACTAGCGGGAGATCCGATACGCAGTATTTT; CDR3: CASSEGTSGRSDTQYF
V: TRBV2; J: TRBJ2-1; size: once; D: NA; DNA: TGTGCCAGCAGTGAAGTAGGGGAAGGCGATGAGCAGTTCTTC; CDR3: CASSEVGEGDEQFF
V: TRBV19; J: TRBJ1-2; size: NA; D: NA; DNA: TGTGCCAGTAGAAGCCGGGACTTTATTAGTGGCTACACCTTC; CDR3: CASRSRDFISGYTF
V: TRBV21-1; J: TRBJ2-5; size: few; D: NA; DNA: TGTGCCAGCAGCAAATCTCGCGGGGGGGGCCAAGAGACCCAGTACTTC; CDR3: CASSKSRGGGQETQYF
V: TRBV15; J: TRBJ2-5; size: NA; D: TRBD2; DNA: TGTGCCACCAGCAGCACATCTAGCGGGGTTGTTGGAGAGACCCAGTACTTC; CDR3: CATSSTSSGVVGETQYF
V: TRBV13; J: TRBJ2-7; size: NA; D: TRBD2; DNA: TGTGCCAGCAGGACTAGCGGCTTCTCCTACGAGCAGTACTTC; CDR3: CASRTSGFSYEQYF
V: TRBV18; J: TRBJ1-1; size: few; D: NA; DNA: TGTGCCAGCGGGGCGGGGGTCACTGAAGCTTTCTTT; CDR3: CASGAGVTEAFF
V: TRBV15; J: TRBJ2-1; size: NA; D: TRBD2; DNA: TGTGCCACCAGGGGACTAGCCTACAATGAGCAGTTCTTC; CDR3: CATRGLAYNEQFF
V: TRBV18; J: TRBJ2-7; size: NA; D: TRBD1; DNA: TGTGCCAGCTCAAGGACAGGGATGGGAAGCGAGCAGTACTTC; CDR3: CASSRTGMGSEQYF
V: TRBV7-9; J: TRBJ1-2; size: NA; D: TRBD1; DNA: TGTGCCAGCAGCCAAGAAGGGGGCAGCTATGGCTACACCTTC; CDR3: CASSQEGGSYGYTF
V: TRBV27; J: TRBJ2-2; size: NA; D: TRBD2; DNA: TGTGCCAGCAGTTTTTTAGCGGGGGCGAACACCGGGGAGCTGTTTTTT; CDR3: CASSFLAGANTGELFF
V: TRBV27; J: TRBJ2-2; size: once; D: NA; DNA: TGTGCCAGCAGTTGGAGCGGTAACACCGGGGAGCTGTTTTTT; CDR3: CASSWSGNTGELFF
V: TRBV27; J: TRBJ1-1; size: NA; D: NA; DNA: TGTGCCAGCAGTCGATGGGACACCTTGAACACTGAAGCTTTCTTT; CDR3: CASSRWDTLNTEAFF
V: TRBV9; J: TRBJ2-7; size: NA; D: TRBD2; DNA: TGTGCCAGCAGCGCCACTAGCGGTTCTGCGTCAGGGCAGTACTTC; CDR3: CASSATSGSASGQYF
V: TRBV28; J: TRBJ2-2; size: NA; D: NA; DNA: TGTGCCAGCACACCGCTTACGCGACCGGGACAAGTCACCGGGGAGCTGTTTTTT; CDR3: CASTPLTRPGQVTGELFF
V: TRBV28; J: TRBJ2-5; size: NA; D: TRBD2; DNA: TGTGCCAGCAGTTTATGGGACGTAAGCGGGAGGAAAGAGACCCAGTACTTC; CDR3: CASSLWDVSGRKETQYF
V: TRBV18; J: TRBJ2-5; size: once; D: TRBD2; DNA: TGTGCCAGCTCGCCCCTAGCGGGAGCGGGGGAGACCCAGTACTTC; CDR3: CASSPLAGAGETQYF
V: TRBV6-5; J: TRBJ1-1; size: NA; D: NA; DNA: TGTGCCAGCAGCCGGGCGGGAACTGAAGCTTTCTTT; CDR3: CASSRAGTEAFF
V: TRBV29-1; J: TRBJ2-5; size: NA; D: NA; DNA: TGCAGCGTTGGTTTCAGGGCAGCGGAGACCCAGTACTTC; CDR3: CSVGFRAAETQYF
V: TRBV4-1; J: TRBJ2-7; size: NA; D: TRBD2; DNA: TGCGCCAGCAGCCCACAAGTACAAGCGGGAAGTAGGAGCTACGAGCAGTACTTC; CDR3: CASSPQVQAGSRSYEQYF
V: TRBV7-6; J: TRBJ1-6; size: NA; D: NA; DNA: TGTGCCAGCAGCTTCGACAGCTCCTCAGATTCACCCCTCCACTTT; CDR3: CASSFDSSSDSPLHF
V: TRBV9; J: TRBJ2-7; size: NA; D: TRBD2; DNA: TGTGCCAGCAGTGGGACTAGCTCCTACGAGCAGTACTTC; CDR3: CASSGTSSYEQYF
V: TRBV19; J: TRBJ2-3; size: NA; D: NA; DNA: TGTGCCAGTAGTCAGCGGCCGGTTTTAGATACGCAGTATTTT; CDR3: CASSQRPVLDTQYF
V: TRBV2; J: TRBJ1-5; size: NA; D: NA; DNA: TGTGCCAGCAGGGACGGACAGAGTCCTCAGCCCCAGCATTTT; CDR3: CASRDGQSPQPQHF
V: TRBV30; J: TRBJ2-7; size: NA; D: NA; DNA: TGTGCGACGACCGGGACACCCCACGAGCAGTACTTC; CDR3: CATTGTPHEQYF
V: TRBV7-5; J: TRBJ2-2; size: NA; D: NA; DNA: TGTGCCAGAAGCTTAGGTCCGGTTCGGGTACTAGCGGGGGGACAGACGAACACCGGGGAGCTGTTTTTT; CDR3: CARSLGPVRVLAGGQTNTGELFF
V: TRBV7-9; J: TRBJ2-3; size: NA; D: NA; DNA: TGTGCCAGCAGCTTAGCGGGACTCACAGATACGCAGTATTTT; CDR3: CASSLAGLTDTQYF
V: TRBV6-6; J: TRBJ2-5; size: NA; D: TRBD1; DNA: TGTGCCAGCAGTCCCTGGACAGGGCAAGAGACCCAGTACTTC; CDR3: CASSPWTGQETQYF
V: TRBV7-9; J: TRBJ2-5; size: NA; D: NA; DNA: TGTGCCAGCAGCTTAGCGGGACTGCAAGAGACCCAGTACTTC; CDR3: CASSLAGLQETQYF
V: TRBV9; J: TRBJ2-5; size: NA; D: TRBD2; DNA: TGTGCCAGCAGCTCCCAGGGAGGGACCCAAGAGACCCAGTACTTC; CDR3: CASSSQGGTQETQYF
V: TRBV30; J: TRBJ1-1; size: NA; D: NA; DNA: TGTGCCTGGAGTGTTAGGGGCACTGAAGCTTTCTTT; CDR3: CAWSVRGTEAFF
V: TRBV19; J: TRBJ2-3; size: NA; D: NA; DNA: TGTGCCAGTAGTATGGGATTAGCGGCCAGCACAGATACGCAGTATTTT; CDR3: CASSMGLAASTDTQYF
V: TRBV11-2; J: TRBJ2-7; size: NA; D: TRBD2; DNA: TGTGCCAGCAGCCGAACTAGCGGGAGCATGGGCGAGCAGTACTTC; CDR3: CASSRTSGSMGEQYF
V: TRBV29-1; J: TRBJ1-2; size: NA; D: NA; DNA: TGCAGCGTTGTGGGGGGATATGGCTACACCTTC; CDR3: CSVVGGYGYTF
V: TRBV30; J: TRBJ1-1; size: NA; D: NA; DNA: TGTGCCTGGAGTTCGGCAGGGAACACTGAAGCTTTCTTT; CDR3: CAWSSAGNTEAFF
V: TRBV14; J: TRBJ1-1; size: NA; D: NA; DNA: TGTGCCAGCAGCCAAGATTACGTTGGGGACACCCGAGGGGACACTGAAGCTTTCTTT; CDR3: CASSQDYVGDTRGDTEAFF